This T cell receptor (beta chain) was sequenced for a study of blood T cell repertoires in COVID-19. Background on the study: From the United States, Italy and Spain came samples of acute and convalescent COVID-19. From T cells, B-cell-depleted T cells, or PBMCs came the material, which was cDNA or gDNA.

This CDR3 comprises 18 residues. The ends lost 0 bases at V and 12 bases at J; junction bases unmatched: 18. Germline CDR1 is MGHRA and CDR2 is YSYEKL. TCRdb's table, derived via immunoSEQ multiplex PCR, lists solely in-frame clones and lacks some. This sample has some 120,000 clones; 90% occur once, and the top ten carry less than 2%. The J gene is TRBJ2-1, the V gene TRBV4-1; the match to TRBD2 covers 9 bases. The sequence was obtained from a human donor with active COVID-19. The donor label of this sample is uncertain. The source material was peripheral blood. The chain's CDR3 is CASSQDQTTAGGGGRQFF. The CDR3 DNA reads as TGCGCCAGCAGCCAAGATCAAACGACAGCGGGGGGCGGTGGTAGGCAGTTCTTC.